What follows are 18 T cell receptor beta chains derived from one specimen sequenced in a study of T-cell reconstitution after alpha-beta-depleted transplantation in children. Unique molecular identifiers were used to barcode this TCRbeta library. TCRdb re-called the PCR reads through MiXCR, storing one row per CDR3 protein. The sample shows over 150,000 distinct CDR3 sequences, approximately 6.9% of them seen only once. The sample in question was PBMCs, obtained before TCRalphabeta/CD19-depleted stem cell transplant. These receptors were collected from a boy aged 2 to 10 with acute lymphoblastic leukemia, due to receive a stem cell transplant.

By share, this clonotype ranks as medium-sized. CDR3 residues: CASSPGLAGAYEQYF. DNA of the CDR3: TGTGCCAGCAGTCCAGGACTAGCGGGTGCCTACGAGCAGTACTTC. The V gene is TRBV3-1, the J gene TRBJ2-7; TRBD2 agrees at 11 bases. Germline V gene data show CDR1 as LGHDT and CDR2 as YNNKEL (reference sequence). The CDR3 runs to 15 residues. The ends lost 6 bases at V and 2 bases at J; junction bases unmatched: 6.

This clonotype has just a few counts. J is TRBJ1-6 and V is TRBV28; 9 nucleotides line up with TRBD1. The CDR3 totals 17 residues. From germline, CDR1 is MDHEN and CDR2 SYDVKM. Unmatched junction bases numbered 6, after V lost 0 bases and J lost 6 bases. For the CDR3, the DNA is TGTGCCAGCAGTTTATGGGGCGTGGGACAGGGTAATTCACCCCTCCACTTT. Translating it yields CASSLWGVGQGNSPLHF.

This clonotype was seen at least ten times. This sequence joins TRBV12-3 or TRBV12-4 and TRBJ2-7, with D possibly being TRBD2 (6 bases). V shed 8 bases and J shed 2 bases, with 10 bases lying between them. The CDR3 runs 12 residues. The CDR3 loop reads CASSGGTYEQYF. DNA for the CDR3: TGTGCCAGCTCAGGAGGGACCTACGAGCAGTACTTC.

This clonotype was counted many times. The gene calls are TRBV10-3 and TRBJ2-7, with 11 bases aligning to TRBD2. The V segment lost 3 bases and the J segment 5 bases; nucleotides outside the gene matches: 6. Germline V gives CDR1 ENHRY, CDR2 SYGVKD. The CDR3 contains 15 residues. Written as DNA, the CDR3 is TGTGCCATCAGTGAAGGCCTAGCGGGAGGAAACGAGCAGTACTTC. It is translated as CAISEGLAGGNEQYF.

This clonotype was seen ten or more times. The genes are TRBV7-2 and TRBJ2-7, with a weak D call TRBD2 (7 bases). Germline-derived CDR1 and CDR2 are SGHTA and FQGNSA. V was clipped by 0 bases and J by 6 bases, with 18 bases between them. The CDR3 spans 16 residues. The CDR3 nucleotides read TGTGCCAGCAGCTTAGCGAGAGGGGGGGGGTTTGGCGAGCAGTACTTC. Translating gives CASSLARGGGFGEQYF.

This clonotype came up many times. An end of the junction does not agree with germline; a read error may underlie this. The chain couples TRBV6-4 to TRBJ1-2; D possibly corresponds to TRBD1 (5 bases). Germline V lookup: CDR1 MRHNA, CDR2 SNTAGT. The CDR3 length is 14 residues. This CDR3 reads CASSDSLWAGSPLF. Written as DNA, the CDR3 is TGTGCCAGCAGTGACTCTCTTTGGGCAGGGTCACCCCTCTTC.

This clonotype occurred a few times. The chain couples TRBV20-1 to TRBJ2-7, with D tentatively TRBD2 (6 bases). V was cut by 5 bases and J by 2 bases, with 22 bases left in between. CDR1 and CDR2 (germline): DFQATT, SNEGSKA (reference sequence). The length of the CDR3 is 16 residues. The DNA of the CDR3 is TGCAGTGCTCGACTGGCCTCGGGACTCCACCCCTACGAGCAGTACTTC. Protein: CSARLASGLHPYEQYF.

This clonotype was observed many times. CDR3 loop: CASSPRTGAETQYF. The CDR3 DNA sequence: TGTGCCAGCAGCCCCAGGACAGGGGCCGAGACCCAGTACTTC. The V gene is TRBV11-2, the J gene TRBJ2-5; 9 nucleotides align to TRBD1. This CDR3 is 14 amino acids long. Germline V CDR1 and CDR2: SGHAT, FQNNGV. With V trimmed by 5 bases and J by 5 bases, 6 bases remained unmatched.

The table lists this clonotype with a few counts. This chain joins TRBV15 and TRBJ2-2; 9 positions match TRBD2. Germline-derived CDR1 and CDR2 are LNHNV and YYDKDF (reference sequence). Unmatched junction bases numbered 12, after V lost 8 bases and J lost 2 bases. The CDR3 sequence is 17 residues long. CDR3 coding DNA: TGTGCCACCCGGGTGCGGGGGGGCCGTCCCAACACCGGGGAGCTGTTTTTT. It is translated as CATRVRGGRPNTGELFF.

This clonotype has at least ten counts. The genes are TRBV14 and TRBJ2-1; D ambiguous. This CDR3 spans 13 amino acids. V lost 4 bases to trimming and J lost 6 bases, with 10 bases between them. Germline V gene data show CDR1 as SGHDN and CDR2 as FVKESK. CDR3 region: CASSPALSNEQFF. The CDR3 coding sequence is TGTGCCAGCAGCCCAGCACTGAGCAATGAGCAGTTCTTC.

The V and J genes are TRBV12-3 or TRBV12-4 and TRBJ1-2; D remains ambiguous. The germline V and J ends were trimmed by 8 bases and 8 bases, with 15 bases remaining between them. This CDR3 has 12 residues. CDR3 nucleotide sequence: TGTGCCAGCGCCCCGGGTGGGGTCGGCTACACCTTC. It specifies CASAPGGVGYTF.

This clonotype was observed many times. The chain employs TRBV9 and TRBJ2-7, with D possibly being TRBD1 (5 bases). This CDR3 region has 13 residues. Trimming removed 4 bases from V and 7 bases from J, with 15 bases in between. Germline lookup yields CDR1 SGDLS and CDR2 YYNGEE. CDR3 in DNA: TGTGCCAGCAGCCCAGGGTCGGCGAGGGAGCAGTACTTC. Translated: CASSPGSAREQYF.

This clonotype showed up many times. The V and J genes are TRBV29-1 and TRBJ1-1; D is uncertain. V dropped 8 bases and J dropped 3 bases, with 13 bases sitting between them. The germline V gene encodes CDR1 SQVTM and CDR2 ANQGSEA. The CDR3 totals 12 residues. CDR3 loop: CSSKSGYTEAFF. The CDR3 DNA is TGCAGCTCGAAATCCGGGTACACTGAAGCTTTCTTT.

This clonotype was counted ten times or more. V gene TRBV12-3 or TRBV12-4 combines with J gene TRBJ1-1; D unclear. The CDR3 sequence is 11 residues long. V lost 6 bases and J lost 8, with 10 bases in between. Here the CDR3 reads CASRDRTEAFF. CDR3 in DNA: TGTGCCAGCAGGGACCGGACGGAAGCTTTCTTT.

This clonotype was seen many times. V usage is TRBV11-2 and J usage is TRBJ2-5, with a possible D match to TRBD1 (6 bases). Germline assignment: CDR1 SGHAT and CDR2 FQNNGV. Deletions cut 2 bases from V and 4 bases from J, with 26 bases between. The CDR3 extends over 19 amino acids. The CDR3 sequence: CASSLLVGGLRKLGETQYF. The CDR3 region has the DNA TGTGCCAGCAGCTTATTGGTAGGGGGTTTGAGGAAGTTGGGAGAGACCCAGTACTTC.

This clonotype was detected ten times or more. CDR3 nucleotide sequence: TGTGCCACCAGTGACCCCACGAGGGCGGTCACCGGGGAGCTGTTTTTT. Its translation: CATSDPTRAVTGELFF. The chain has TRBV24-1 and TRBJ2-2; D is perhaps TRBD2 (5 bases). Trimming took off 4 bases at V and 4 bases at J, with 15 bases between the two ends. Per the germline V gene, CDR1 is KGHDR and CDR2 is SFDVKD. This CDR3 region has 16 residues.

This clonotype was seen a few times. This chain uses TRBV6-1 with TRBJ1-1, with 10 bases matching TRBD1. CDR1 MNHNS and CDR2 SASEGT come from the germline V gene. The CDR3 contains 15 residues. Trimming at V came to 4 bases and at J to 5 bases, leaving 7 bases not matched to a gene. The CDR3 DNA is TGTGCCAGCAGTGCCCGGACAGGGGGGAGGACTGAAGCTTTCTTT. As protein: CASSARTGGRTEAFF.

This clonotype was counted only a few times. The chain combines TRBV2 with TRBJ1-2; perhaps TRBD1 as D (5 bases). This CDR3 has 14 residues. The germline CDR1 and CDR2 sequences are SNHLY and FYNNEI. The V end was cut by 6 bases, the J end by 8 bases, with 19 bases between. The CDR3 sequence is CASRPTVTGGGYTF. The CDR3 nucleotides read TGTGCCAGCAGGCCAACCGTAACCGGGGGAGGCTACACCTTC. The variable domain in full, completed from reference TRBV2 and TRBJ1-2, reads EPEVTQTPSHQVTQMGQEVILRCVPISNHLYFYWYRQILGQKVEFLVSFYNNEISEKSEIFDDQFSVERPDGSNFTLKIRSTKLEDSAMYFCASRPTVTGGGYTFGSGTRLTVV.